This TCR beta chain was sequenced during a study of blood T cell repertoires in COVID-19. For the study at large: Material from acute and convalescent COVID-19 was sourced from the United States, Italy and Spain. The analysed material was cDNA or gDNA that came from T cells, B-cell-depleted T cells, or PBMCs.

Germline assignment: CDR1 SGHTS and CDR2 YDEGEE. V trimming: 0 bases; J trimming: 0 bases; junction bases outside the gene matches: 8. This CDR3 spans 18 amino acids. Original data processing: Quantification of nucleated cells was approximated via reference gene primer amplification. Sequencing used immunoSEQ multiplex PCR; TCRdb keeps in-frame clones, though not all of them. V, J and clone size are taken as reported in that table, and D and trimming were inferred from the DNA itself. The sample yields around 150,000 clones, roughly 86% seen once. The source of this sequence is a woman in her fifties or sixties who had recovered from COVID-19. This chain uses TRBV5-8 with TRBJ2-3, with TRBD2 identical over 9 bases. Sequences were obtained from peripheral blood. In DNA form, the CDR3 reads TGTGCCAGCAGCTTGGCCGGAAGTAGCGGGGGAAGCACAGATACGCAGTATTTT. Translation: CASSLAGSSGGSTDTQYF.